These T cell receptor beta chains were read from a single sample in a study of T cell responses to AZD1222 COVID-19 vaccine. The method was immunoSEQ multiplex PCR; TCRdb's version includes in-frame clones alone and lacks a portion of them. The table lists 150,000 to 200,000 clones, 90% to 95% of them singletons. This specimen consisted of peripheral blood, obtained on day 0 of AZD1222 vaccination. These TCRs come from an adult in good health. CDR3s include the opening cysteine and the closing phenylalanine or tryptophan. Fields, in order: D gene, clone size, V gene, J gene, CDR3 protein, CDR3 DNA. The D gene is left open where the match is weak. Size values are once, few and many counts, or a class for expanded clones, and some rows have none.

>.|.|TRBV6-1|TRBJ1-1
CASSEWGTEAFF
TGTGCCAGCAGTGAATGGGGAACTGAAGCTTTCTTT
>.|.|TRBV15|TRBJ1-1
CATSPRLAGDGMNTEAFF
TGTGCCACCAGCCCTCGTTTGGCCGGGGACGGTATGAACACTGAAGCTTTCTTT
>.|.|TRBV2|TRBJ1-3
CASSEPRSGNTIYF
TGTGCCAGCAGTGAACCCCGTTCTGGAAACACCATATATTTT
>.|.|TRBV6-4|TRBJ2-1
CASSPGTKAYNEQFF
TGTGCCAGCAGCCCCGGGACCAAAGCCTACAATGAGCAGTTCTTC
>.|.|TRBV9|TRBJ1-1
CASSAGTEAFF
TGTGCCAGCAGCGCCGGCACTGAAGCTTTCTTT
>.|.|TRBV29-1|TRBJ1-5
CSVGQHSNQPQHF
TGCAGCGTTGGGCAGCATAGCAATCAGCCCCAGCATTTT
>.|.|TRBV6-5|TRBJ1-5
CASSYGSNQPQHF
TGTGCCAGCAGTTACGGAAGCAATCAGCCCCAGCATTTT
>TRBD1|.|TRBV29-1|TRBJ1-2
CSDDSGTGGRYGYTF
TGCAGCGATGACTCCGGGACAGGGGGTCGCTATGGCTACACCTTC
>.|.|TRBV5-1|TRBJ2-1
CASSLRGANEQFF
TGCGCCAGCAGCTTAAGGGGGGCTAATGAGCAGTTCTTC
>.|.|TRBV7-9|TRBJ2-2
CASRPQATGELFF
TGTGCCAGCAGACCACAGGCTACCGGGGAGCTGTTTTTT
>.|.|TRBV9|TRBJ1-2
CASSDPWGRDGYTF
TGTGCCAGCAGCGACCCCTGGGGCAGAGATGGCTACACCTTC
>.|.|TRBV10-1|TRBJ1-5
CASSDGGGKVGSNQPQHF
TGCGCCAGCAGTGATGGGGGGGGAAAAGTAGGGAGCAATCAGCCCCAGCATTTT
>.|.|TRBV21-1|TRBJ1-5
CASSKQGTFNQPQHF
TGTGCCAGCAGCAAACAGGGGACCTTTAATCAGCCCCAGCATTTT
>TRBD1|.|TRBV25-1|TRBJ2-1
CASSELGQGTYNEQFF
TGTGCCAGCAGTGAACTGGGACAGGGAACGTACAATGAGCAGTTCTTC
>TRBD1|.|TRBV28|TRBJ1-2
CASNPTGGHGYTF
TGTGCCAGCAACCCCACAGGGGGGCATGGCTACACCTTC
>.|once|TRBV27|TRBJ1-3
CASSLWGPGGRGTIYF
TGTGCCAGCTCCCTTTGGGGGCCCGGCGGTAGAGGCACCATATATTTT
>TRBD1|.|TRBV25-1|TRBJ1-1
CASSEGQAGEVNTEAFF
TGTGCCAGCAGTGAAGGACAGGCGGGCGAGGTGAACACTGAAGCTTTCTTT
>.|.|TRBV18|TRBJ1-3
CASSKTVLGGNTIYF
TGTGCCAGCTCGAAGACAGTGCTGGGAGGAAACACCATATATTTT
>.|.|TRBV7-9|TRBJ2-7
CASSSDPRGEGLDEQYF
TGTGCCAGCAGCTCCGATCCAAGGGGGGAGGGGTTGGACGAGCAGTACTTC
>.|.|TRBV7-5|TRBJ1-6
CARSPRGGTGGSVSYNSPLHF
TGTGCCAGAAGCCCGAGAGGTGGGACAGGGGGATCAGTGTCCTATAATTCACCCCTCCACTTT
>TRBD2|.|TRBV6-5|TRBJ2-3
CASSSAGLRTDTQYF
TGTGCCAGCAGTTCAGCGGGGCTTCGCACAGATACGCAGTATTTT
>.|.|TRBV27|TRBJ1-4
CASSPGRGEKLFF
TGTGCCAGCAGTCCGGGCCGGGGTGAAAAACTGTTTTTT
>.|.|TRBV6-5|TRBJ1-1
CASSYRSGKGTEAFF
TGTGCCAGCAGTTACAGATCGGGAAAGGGCACTGAAGCTTTCTTT
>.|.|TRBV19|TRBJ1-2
CASSVQQNYGYTF
TGTGCCAGTAGTGTTCAACAGAACTATGGCTACACCTTC
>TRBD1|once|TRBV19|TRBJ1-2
CASSRDREGGYTF
TGTGCCAGTAGTCGGGACAGGGAAGGCGGCTACACCTTC
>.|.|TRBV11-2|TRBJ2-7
CASSPQHDTRPPSSYEQYF
TGTGCCAGCAGCCCTCAGCATGACACACGCCCGCCGAGCTCCTACGAGCAGTACTTC
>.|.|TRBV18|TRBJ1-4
CASSPRGSNEKLFF
TGTGCCAGCTCACCACGGGGCTCTAATGAAAAACTGTTTTTT
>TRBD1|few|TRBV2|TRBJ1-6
CASSVQGDNSPLHF
TGTGCCAGCAGTGTGCAGGGGGATAATTCACCCCTCCACTTT
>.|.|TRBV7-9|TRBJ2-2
CAGARQQGNTGELFF
TGTGCCGGAGCTCGACAGCAAGGCAACACCGGGGAGCTGTTTTTT
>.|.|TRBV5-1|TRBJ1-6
CASSSSAAEGPLHF
TGCGCCAGCAGTTCTAGCGCCGCCGAGGGACCCCTCCACTTT
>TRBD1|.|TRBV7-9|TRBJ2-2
CASSLGTGVLGELFF
TGTGCCAGCAGCTTAGGGACAGGGGTTCTCGGGGAGCTGTTTTTT
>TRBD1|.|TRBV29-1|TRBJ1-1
CSVEVQGDTEAFF
TGCAGCGTTGAAGTACAGGGGGACACTGAAGCTTTCTTT
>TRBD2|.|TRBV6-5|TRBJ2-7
CASSYRRESSYEQYF
TGTGCCAGCAGTTACCGGCGGGAGAGCTCCTACGAGCAGTACTTC
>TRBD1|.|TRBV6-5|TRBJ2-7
CASSSDKRTGTYEQYF
TGTGCCAGCAGTTCCGATAAGAGGACAGGGACGTACGAGCAGTACTTC
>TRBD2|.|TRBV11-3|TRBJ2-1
CASSPGTSGGSNEQFF
TGTGCCAGCAGCCCGGGGACTAGCGGGGGGTCAAATGAGCAGTTCTTC
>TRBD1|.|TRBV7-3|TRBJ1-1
CASSLRQGASTEAFF
TGTGCCAGCAGCCTACGACAGGGGGCATCGACTGAAGCTTTCTTT
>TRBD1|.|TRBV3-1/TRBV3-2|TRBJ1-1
CASSQGGQGARAFF
TGTGCCAGCAGCCAAGGGGGACAGGGGGCTAGAGCTTTCTTT
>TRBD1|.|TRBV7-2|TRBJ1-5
CASSTDRNQPQHF
TGTGCCAGCAGCACGGACAGGAATCAGCCCCAGCATTTT
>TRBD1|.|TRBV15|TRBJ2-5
CATSRDLDRVSQETQYF
TGTGCCACCAGCAGAGATCTGGACAGGGTTTCCCAAGAGACCCAGTACTTC